This record concerns one T cell receptor beta chain sequence. The source of the sample is a study of blood T cell repertoires in COVID-19. Study in general: The analysed material was cDNA or gDNA that came from T cells, B-cell-depleted T cells, or PBMCs.

The CDR3 extends over 14 amino acids. CDR1 and CDR2 (germline): SGHRS, YFSETQ. Trimming took 2 bases from V and 3 from J; bases not matched to a gene: 3. Sequenced by immunoSEQ multiplex PCR; TCRdb stores in-frame clones only, minus some. The sample lists 100,000 to 150,000 clones; around 80% were seen once. Enrolled through a virtual design, the participants were between roughly 18 and 100 years of age and came from about two dozen US areas. The chain uses TRBV5-1 and TRBJ2-5, with 8 nucleotides matching TRBD2. The receptor's source is a man aged 35 to 55 with acute COVID-19. Sequences were obtained from PBMCs or T cells enriched from blood (not recorded which). CDR3 DNA: TGCGCCAGCAGCTTTGGAGCGGGGGAAGAGACCCAGTACTTC. Protein: CASSFGAGEETQYF. The variable domain in full, completed from reference TRBV5-1 and TRBJ2-5, reads KAGVTQTPRYLIKTRGQQVTLSCSPISGHRSVSWYQQTPGQGLQFLFEYFSETQRNKGNFPGRFSGRQFSNSRSEMNVSTLELGDSALYLCASSFGAGEETQYFGPGTRLLVL.